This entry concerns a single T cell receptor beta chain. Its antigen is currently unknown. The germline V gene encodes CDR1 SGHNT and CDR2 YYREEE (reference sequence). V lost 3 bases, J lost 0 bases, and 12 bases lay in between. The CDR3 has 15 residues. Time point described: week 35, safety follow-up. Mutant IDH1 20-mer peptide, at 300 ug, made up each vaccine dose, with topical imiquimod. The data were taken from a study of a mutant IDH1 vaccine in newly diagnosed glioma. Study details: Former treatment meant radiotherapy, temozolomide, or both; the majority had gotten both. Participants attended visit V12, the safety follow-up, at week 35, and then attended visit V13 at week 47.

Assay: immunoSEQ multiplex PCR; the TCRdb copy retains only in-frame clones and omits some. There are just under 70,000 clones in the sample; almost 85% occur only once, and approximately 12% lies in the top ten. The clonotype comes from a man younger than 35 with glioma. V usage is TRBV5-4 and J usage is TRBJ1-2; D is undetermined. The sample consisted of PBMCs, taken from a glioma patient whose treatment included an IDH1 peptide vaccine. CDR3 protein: CASSSIDGANYGYTF. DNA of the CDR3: TGTGCCAGCAGCTCAATAGACGGAGCTAACTATGGCTACACCTTC.